These T cell receptor beta chains were read from a single sample in a study of blood T cell repertoires in COVID-19. Libraries were prepared by immunoSEQ multiplex PCR; TCRdb keeps only in-frame clonotypes and omits some of them. The repertoire holds around 180,000 clones, with roughly 80% as singletons. Sequencing was done on a sample of peripheral blood. The receptors originated from a human donor in a cohort sampled during active COVID-19. CDR3s include the opening cysteine and the closing phenylalanine or tryptophan.

v_gene: TRBV7-8
j_gene: TRBJ1-1
CDR3aa: CASSLRQGLGEAFF

v_gene: TRBV9
j_gene: TRBJ2-7
CDR3aa: CASSTGPTYEQYF

v_gene: TRBV6-2/TRBV6-3
j_gene: TRBJ1-5
CDR3aa: CASSYFGGDSNQPQHF

v_gene: TRBV29-1
j_gene: TRBJ1-1
CDR3aa: CSVVRTGRSTEAFF

v_gene: TRBV9
j_gene: TRBJ1-1
CDR3aa: CASSVAGGTTEAFF

v_gene: TRBV7-2
j_gene: TRBJ2-6
CDR3aa: CASSSQGAGANVLTF

v_gene: TRBV2
j_gene: TRBJ1-1
CDR3aa: CASRDRGGNTEAFF

v_gene: TRBV25-1
j_gene: TRBJ1-3
CDR3aa: CASSERRTGAGNTIYF

v_gene: TRBV25-1
j_gene: TRBJ2-3
CDR3aa: CASSGQGLDTQYF

v_gene: TRBV29-1
j_gene: TRBJ2-3
CDR3aa: CSVEALREGTQYF

v_gene: TRBV7-2
j_gene: TRBJ2-7
CDR3aa: CASRRSGTSYEQYF

v_gene: TRBV6-5
j_gene: TRBJ2-7
CDR3aa: CASSWGTGAGEQYF

v_gene: TRBV18
j_gene: TRBJ2-7
CDR3aa: CASSPKDGHNTYEQYF

v_gene: TRBV2
j_gene: TRBJ2-7
CDR3aa: CASSAYRDPYEQYF

v_gene: TRBV5-1
j_gene: TRBJ2-7
CDR3aa: CASQPQGLSYEQYF

v_gene: TRBV5-6
j_gene: TRBJ2-1
CDR3aa: CASSPPRDSGQFF

v_gene: TRBV6-5
j_gene: TRBJ2-7
CDR3aa: CATLSWRGSEQYF

v_gene: TRBV7-9
j_gene: TRBJ2-1
CDR3aa: CASSLLTDNAVF

v_gene: TRBV6-5
j_gene: TRBJ1-3
CDR3aa: CASSYRTGPSGNTIYF

v_gene: TRBV20-1
j_gene: TRBJ1-1
CDR3aa: CRGFGGTEAFF

v_gene: TRBV7-2
j_gene: TRBJ2-3
CDR3aa: CASSLTGLTDTQYF

v_gene: TRBV5-5
j_gene: TRBJ2-7
CDR3aa: CASSRTGTNSYEQYF

v_gene: TRBV29-1
j_gene: TRBJ1-2
CDR3aa: CSGDSSYGYTF

v_gene: TRBV7-2
j_gene: TRBJ1-2
CDR3aa: CASSLQKGGTYGYTF

v_gene: TRBV3-1/TRBV3-2
j_gene: TRBJ1-3
CDR3aa: CASRLMNSGNTIYF

v_gene: TRBV12-5
j_gene: TRBJ2-7
CDR3aa: CASALGLAGGSYEQYF

v_gene: TRBV3-1/TRBV3-2
j_gene: TRBJ1-1
CDR3aa: CASSQVAGGTEAFF

v_gene: TRBV7-6
j_gene: TRBJ2-5
CDR3aa: CASSSGRKTSGVETQYF

v_gene: TRBV27
j_gene: TRBJ1-1
CDR3aa: CASTAGTFNTEAFF

v_gene: TRBV18
j_gene: TRBJ2-7
CDR3aa: CASSPKSLGYEQYF

v_gene: TRBV5-3
j_gene: TRBJ2-7
CDR3aa: CARSLTGLAGDYEQYF

v_gene: TRBV27
j_gene: TRBJ2-2
CDR3aa: CASSLKGPDTGELFF

v_gene: TRBV9
j_gene: TRBJ2-7
CDR3aa: CASSGDSFYEQYF

v_gene: TRBV5-4
j_gene: TRBJ2-5
CDR3aa: CASSLNRDQETQYF

v_gene: TRBV6-4
j_gene: TRBJ2-2
CDR3aa: CASSGDRDTGELFF

v_gene: TRBV6-2/TRBV6-3
j_gene: TRBJ2-7
CDR3aa: CASSTRAGRSYEQYF

v_gene: TRBV4-2
j_gene: TRBJ2-5
CDR3aa: CASSQDGAFLGTQYF

v_gene: TRBV19
j_gene: TRBJ1-1
CDR3aa: CASSIDWAENTEAFF

v_gene: TRBV7-3
j_gene: TRBJ2-1
CDR3aa: CASSPGLAGGNEQFF

v_gene: TRBV11-1
j_gene: TRBJ1-2
CDR3aa: CASSDRGHASYGYTF

v_gene: TRBV9
j_gene: TRBJ2-1
CDR3aa: CASSVVGSGEQFF

v_gene: TRBV9
j_gene: TRBJ2-7
CDR3aa: CASSPGTSGVYEQYF

v_gene: TRBV5-6
j_gene: TRBJ1-6
CDR3aa: CASSWGQGGSPLHF

v_gene: TRBV5-6
j_gene: TRBJ2-1
CDR3aa: CASSFGEKEFF

v_gene: TRBV18
j_gene: TRBJ2-7
CDR3aa: CASSRGEVYEQYF

v_gene: TRBV2
j_gene: TRBJ1-2
CDR3aa: CASKGTGGQDYGYTF

v_gene: TRBV2
j_gene: TRBJ2-7
CDR3aa: CASPGARYEQYF

v_gene: TRBV5-1
j_gene: TRBJ2-7
CDR3aa: CASSFEPGVAYEQYF

v_gene: TRBV5-5
j_gene: TRBJ1-1
CDR3aa: CASSLQGALNTEAFF

v_gene: TRBV4-3
j_gene: TRBJ2-7
CDR3aa: CASSQRQNDEQYF

v_gene: TRBV6-2/TRBV6-3
j_gene: TRBJ1-5
CDR3aa: CASSPGLISNQPQHF

v_gene: TRBV27
j_gene: TRBJ2-7
CDR3aa: CASRQEDSSYEQYF

v_gene: TRBV5-1
j_gene: TRBJ2-6
CDR3aa: CASSTGTGEAGANVLTF